Here is one TCR beta chain with its context. Its antigen remains unknown. The sample originates from a study of T cell repertoires in ileal Crohn's disease. Study in general: At surgery, roughly 35% of patients smoked, with median disease duration 7.9 years. Postoperative therapy was given to about half: about a dozen thiopurines, some 18 anti-TNF agents.

The study, taken as a whole, reports: Clonality above 26.8% at surgery always came with endoscopic recurrence.

Each sample's TCRB immunosequencing used roughly 500 nanograms of biopsy DNA. Profiled with immunoSEQ multiplex PCR; TCRdb holds only in-frame clones, not every one. The sample carries 25,000 to 30,000 clones, roughly 78% recorded once. The CDR3 totals 16 residues. This clonotype was sampled from an adult with Crohn's disease. Sequencing was done on a sample of ileal tissue. This chain connects TRBV1 to TRBJ2-1; the table's D call TRBD2 went unverified against the DNA. TRBV1 constitutes a pseudogene. The CDR3 loop reads CTSRSRCGVTDNEQFF. CDR3 nucleotides: TGCACCAGCCGCTCAAGGTGCGGAGTCACGGACAATGAGCAGTTCTTC.